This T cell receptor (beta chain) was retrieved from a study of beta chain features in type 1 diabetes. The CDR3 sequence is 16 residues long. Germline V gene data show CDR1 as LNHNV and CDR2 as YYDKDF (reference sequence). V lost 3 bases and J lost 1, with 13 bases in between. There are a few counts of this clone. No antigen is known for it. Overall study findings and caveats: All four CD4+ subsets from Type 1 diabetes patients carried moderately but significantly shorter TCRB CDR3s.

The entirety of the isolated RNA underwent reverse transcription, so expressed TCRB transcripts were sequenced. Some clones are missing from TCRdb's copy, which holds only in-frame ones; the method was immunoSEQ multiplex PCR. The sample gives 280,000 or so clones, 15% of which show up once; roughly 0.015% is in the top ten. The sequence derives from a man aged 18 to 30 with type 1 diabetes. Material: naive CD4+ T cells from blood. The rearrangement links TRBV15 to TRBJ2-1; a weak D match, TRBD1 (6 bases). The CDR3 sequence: CATSSRSTGSYNEQFF. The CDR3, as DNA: TGTGCCACCAGCAGTAGATCGACAGGATCCTACAATGAGCAGTTCTTC.